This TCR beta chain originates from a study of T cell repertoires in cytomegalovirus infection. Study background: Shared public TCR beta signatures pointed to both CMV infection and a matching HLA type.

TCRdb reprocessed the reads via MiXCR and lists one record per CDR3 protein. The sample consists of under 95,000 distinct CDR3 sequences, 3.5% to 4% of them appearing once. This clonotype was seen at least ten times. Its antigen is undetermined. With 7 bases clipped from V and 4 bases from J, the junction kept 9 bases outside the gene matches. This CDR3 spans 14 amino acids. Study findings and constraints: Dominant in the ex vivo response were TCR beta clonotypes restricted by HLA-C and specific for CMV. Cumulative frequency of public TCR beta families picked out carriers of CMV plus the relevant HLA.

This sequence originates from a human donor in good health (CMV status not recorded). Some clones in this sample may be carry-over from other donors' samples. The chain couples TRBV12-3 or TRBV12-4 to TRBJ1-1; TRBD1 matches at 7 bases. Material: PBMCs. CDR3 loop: CASKRTGGSTEAFF. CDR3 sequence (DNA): TGTGCCAGCAAGCGGACAGGCGGAAGCACTGAAGCTTTCTTT.